These 22 T cell receptor beta chains originate from one sample sequenced in a study of shared clonotypes between healthy human individuals. Clones were read by immunoSEQ multiplex PCR, and TCRdb kept only the in-frame ones, dropping some. Here the sample spans millions of clones, 85% to 95% being singletons. Sequenced material: naive CD4+ T cells sorted from blood. Subset denoted: CD45RA+ positively selected. The receptors here all came from a young man in good health.

Note on this clone: The sample has other DNA sequences that encode this CDR3 too. This chain joins TRBV11-2 and TRBJ1-1, with unresolved D. Trimming removed 1 base from V and 1 base from J, with 7 bases in between. The CDR3 consists of 14 residues. Per germline, CDR1 SGHAT and CDR2 FQNNGV. The CDR3 nucleotides are TGTGCCAGCAGCTTAGCGGGGAGGAACACTGAAGCTTTCTTT. It codes for CASSLAGRNTEAFF.

The V call is TRBV30, the J call TRBJ2-1; D is uncertain. CDR3 length equals 12 residues. V was clipped by 3 bases and J by 7 bases, with 10 bases between them. Germline V gives CDR1 GTSNPN, CDR2 SVGIG (reference sequence). CDR3 in amino acids: CAWRVLGNEQFF. The DNA of the CDR3 is TGTGCCTGGAGAGTTTTGGGGAATGAGCAGTTCTTC.

The rearrangement links TRBV27 to TRBJ1-1; no clear D. Trimming shortened V by 3 bases and J by 5 bases, and 10 bases separated the two germline ends. The CDR3 is made up of 13 amino acids. Germline loops: CDR1 MNHEY, CDR2 SMNVEV (reference sequence). The CDR3 bases are TGTGCCAGCAGTTTCCTCGACGGGACTGAAGCTTTCTTT. It is translated as CASSFLDGTEAFF.

This chain links TRBV6-6 with TRBJ2-3; D is ambiguous. Deletions cut 6 bases from V and 2 bases from J, with 6 bases between. The CDR3 has 12 residues. Germline CDR1 reads MNHNY; CDR2 reads SVGAGI (reference sequence). DNA of the CDR3: TGTGCCAGCAGACCCAACACAGATACGCAGTATTTT. Its translation: CASRPNTDTQYF.

CDR3 in DNA: TGTGCCAGCAGTGAAGGACAGTTCGGCGGCTACACCTTC. Protein: CASSEGQFGGYTF. The chain recombines TRBV6-1 with TRBJ1-2; weak D call: TRBD1 (5 bases). Per the germline V gene, CDR1 is MNHNS and CDR2 is SASEGT. Trimming left V 1 base short and J 8 bases short, with 11 bases between. The CDR3 loop spans 13 amino acids.

The chain has TRBV6-6 and TRBJ2-7; possibly TRBD1 for D (6 bases). From germline, CDR1 is MNHNY and CDR2 SVGAGI (reference sequence). The V gene lost 6 bases and the J gene lost 6 bases, with 15 bases spanning the gap. This CDR3 has 13 amino acids. The DNA of the CDR3 is TGTGCCAGCAGATTAGACAGGAGGAGCGAGCAGTACTTC. It specifies CASRLDRRSEQYF.

This clone was detected a few times. The chain carries TRBV6-5 and TRBJ2-7; tentative D call: TRBD2 (6 bases). This CDR3 has 12 residues. Deletions cut 6 bases from V and 3 bases from J, with 9 bases between. Germline CDR1 MNHEY, CDR2 SVGAGI. For the CDR3, the DNA is TGTGCCAGCAGGAAGGGACTCTACGAGCAGTACTTC. This gives the protein CASRKGLYEQYF.

J is TRBJ1-2 and V is TRBV2, with D possibly matching TRBD1 (6 bases). V shed 5 bases and J shed 8 bases, with 18 bases lying between them. The germline CDR1 and CDR2 sequences are SNHLY and FYNNEI. The CDR3 is 14 amino acids. The CDR3: CASSRAGDVGGYTF. The DNA of the CDR3 is TGTGCCAGCAGTCGTGCAGGGGACGTTGGGGGCTACACCTTC.

Details on this clone: This CDR3 is also generated by other DNA sequences in the sample. The V gene is TRBV18, the J gene TRBJ2-7, with 7 positions matching TRBD1. The CDR3 length is 13 residues. The germline gives CDR1 KGHSH, CDR2 LQKENI. With V trimmed by 1 base and J by 3 bases, 0 bases remained unmatched. CDR3 residues: CASSPRQGYEQYF. DNA of the CDR3: TGTGCCAGCTCACCACGACAGGGCTACGAGCAGTACTTC. Based on the CDR3 plus reference TRBV18 and TRBJ2-7, the full variable domain is NAGVMQNPRHLVRRRGQEARLRCSPMKGHSHVYWYRQLPEEGLKFMVYLQKENIIDESGMPKERFSAEFPKEGPSILRIQQVVRGDSAAYFCASSPRQGYEQYFGPGTRLTVT.

J is TRBJ2-7 and V is TRBV2, with TRBD1 identical over 10 bases. There are 18 residues in the CDR3. The germline gives CDR1 SNHLY, CDR2 FYNNEI. With 0 bases clipped from V and 0 bases from J, the junction kept 8 bases outside the gene matches. The CDR3 coding sequence is TGTGCCAGCAGTGAAGCGCTTGGGGACAGGGGCTTCTCCTACGAGCAGTACTTC. It specifies CASSEALGDRGFSYEQYF.

This rearrangement joins TRBV7-8 to TRBJ2-2; maybe TRBD1 (5 bases). Trimming took off 1 base at V and 5 bases at J, with 11 bases between the two ends. The germline CDR1 and CDR2 sequences are SGHVS and FQNEAQ. The CDR3 runs 15 residues. The CDR3, as DNA: TGTGCCAGCAGCTTAGAGTGGCAGGGAACCGGGGAGCTGTTTTTT. It is translated as CASSLEWQGTGELFF.

The rearrangement uses TRBV7-9 and TRBJ1-3; D call uncertain. V was cut by 1 base and J by 0 bases, with 10 bases left in between. CDR3 length: 16 residues. Germline V gene data show CDR1 as SEHNR and CDR2 as FQNEAQ (reference sequence). The CDR3 reads CASSLVRRYSGNTIYF. CDR3 nucleotides: TGTGCCAGCAGCTTAGTTAGACGATACTCTGGAAACACCATATATTTT.

V and J are TRBV7-9 and TRBJ2-7; D is unclear. This CDR3 spans 11 amino acids. Germline CDR1 reads SEHNR; CDR2 reads FQNEAQ (reference sequence). With 6 bases removed from V and 13 bases from J, the gap between germline ends came to 16 bases. DNA for the CDR3: TGTGCCAGCAGTTTATCCGCTTGGCTCTACTTC. Translation: CASSLSAWLYF.

Comment on this clone: Additional DNA sequences in this sample encode the identical CDR3. This chain links TRBV7-2 with TRBJ1-3; D is perhaps TRBD1 (6 bases). Germline CDR1 and CDR2: SGHTA and FQGNSA. The CDR3 contains 15 residues. Trimming took 1 base from V and 0 from J, leaving 7 bases between them. This CDR3 is CASSLGTDSGNTIYF. The CDR3 bases are TGTGCCAGCAGCTTAGGGACAGACTCTGGAAACACCATATATTTT.

The genes are TRBV10-3 and TRBJ2-1; TRBD2 matches 13 bases. Germline V gene lookup returns CDR1 ENHRY and CDR2 SYGVKD. The length of the CDR3 is 15 residues. Trimming at V came to 2 bases and at J to 10 bases, leaving 5 bases not matched to a gene. The CDR3 bases are TGTGCCATCAGTGAGGGACTAGCGGGGGTGTCGGAGCAGTTCTTC. Protein sequence: CAISEGLAGVSEQFF.

The V gene is TRBV5-6, the J gene TRBJ2-7; D not certain. The CDR3 runs 12 residues. CDR1 and CDR2 from the germline V gene are SGHDT and YYEEEE. The V and J ends lost 4 bases and 6 bases respectively, with 11 bases between them. This CDR3 is CASSNHPFEQYF. The CDR3 nucleotides read TGTGCCAGCAGCAACCACCCGTTCGAGCAGTACTTC. Full variable domain (outside the CDR3, taken from reference TRBV5-6 and TRBJ2-7): DAGVTQSPTHLIKTRGQQVTLRCSPKSGHDTVSWYQQALGQGPQFIFQYYEEEERQRGNFPDRFSGHQFPNYSSELNVNALLLGDSALYLCASSNHPFEQYFGPGTRLTVT.

This clone was recorded once. This chain joins TRBV7-2 and TRBJ2-7; 8 bases align to TRBD1. Per germline, CDR1 SGHTA and CDR2 FQGNSA. This CDR3 is 16 amino acids long. V lost 5 bases, J lost 2 bases, and 11 bases stayed unmatched. CDR3 nucleotide sequence: TGTGCCAGCAGCCCAGCATCCGACAGGGGAACCTACGAGCAGTACTTC. This sequence encodes CASSPASDRGTYEQYF.

The chain employs TRBV30 and TRBJ1-6, with D perhaps TRBD1 (5 bases). V was shortened by 2 bases and J by 9 bases, with 11 bases between the two germline ends. Germline-derived CDR1 and CDR2 are GTSNPN and SVGIG (reference sequence). CDR3 length: 13 amino acids. CDR3 DNA sequence: TGTGCCTGGAGTTTAACCGGGGGTTCACCCCTCCACTTT. It codes for CAWSLTGGSPLHF.

The rearrangement links TRBV5-1 to TRBJ2-3, with D possibly matching TRBD1 (6 bases). There are 14 residues in the CDR3. Germline CDR1 SGHRS, CDR2 YFSETQ. Trimming left V 7 bases short and J 3 bases short, with 15 bases between. The CDR3 loop is CASDDTGITDTQYF. CDR3 coding DNA: TGCGCCAGCGACGATACAGGGATTACAGATACGCAGTATTTT. Full variable domain (remainder filled in from reference TRBV5-1 and TRBJ2-3): KAGVTQTPRYLIKTRGQQVTLSCSPISGHRSVSWYQQTPGQGLQFLFEYFSETQRNKGNFPGRFSGRQFSNSRSEMNVSTLELGDSALYLCASDDTGITDTQYFGPGTRLTVL.

The chain carries TRBV10-1 and TRBJ1-1; D call uncertain. Germline V gene lookup returns CDR1 WNHNN and CDR2 SYGVQD (reference sequence). The CDR3 sequence is 13 residues long. Trimming shortened V by 7 bases and J by 5 bases, and 14 bases separated the two germline ends. The CDR3 bases are TGCGCCAGCACCGCACAAAGGGATACTGAAGCTTTCTTT. Protein: CASTAQRDTEAFF.

The rearrangement uses TRBV11-2 and TRBJ1-3; D is perhaps TRBD1 (5 bases). Trimming removed 2 bases from V and 4 bases from J, with 12 bases in between. The CDR3 loop spans 15 amino acids. The V gene's germline CDR1 is SGHAT and CDR2 FQNNGV. The DNA for the CDR3 is TGTGCCAGCAGCTTAAGTGGGGCCCTAGGAAACACCATATATTTT. Its protein product is CASSLSGALGNTIYF. Full variable domain (remainder filled in from reference TRBV11-2 and TRBJ1-3): EAGVAQSPRYKIIEKRQSVAFWCNPISGHATLYWYQQILGQGPKLLIQFQNNGVVDDSQLPKDRFSAERLKGVDSTLKIQPAKLEDSAVYLCASSLSGALGNTIYFGEGSWLTVV.

The V gene is TRBV7-9, the J gene TRBJ2-2; TRBD2 aligns across 9 bases. The V gene's germline CDR1 is SEHNR and CDR2 FQNEAQ (reference sequence). Unmatched junction bases numbered 7, after V lost 5 bases and J lost 3 bases. This CDR3 is built from 16 residues. The CDR3 sequence is CASSKQPSGDTGELFF. CDR3 nucleotides: TGTGCCAGCAGCAAACAACCTAGCGGGGACACCGGGGAGCTGTTTTTT.